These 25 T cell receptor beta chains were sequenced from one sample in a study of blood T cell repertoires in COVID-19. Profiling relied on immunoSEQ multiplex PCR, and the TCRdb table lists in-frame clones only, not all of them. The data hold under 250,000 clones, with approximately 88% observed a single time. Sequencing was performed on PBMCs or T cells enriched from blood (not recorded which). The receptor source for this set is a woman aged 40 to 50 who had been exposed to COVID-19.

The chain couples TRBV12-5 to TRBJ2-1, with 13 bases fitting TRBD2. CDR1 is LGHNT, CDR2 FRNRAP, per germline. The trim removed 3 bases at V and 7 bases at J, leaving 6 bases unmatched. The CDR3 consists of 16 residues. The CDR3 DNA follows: TGTGCTAGTGGTTTCACGACTAGCGGGAGGAGGAATGAGCAGTTCTTC. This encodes CASGFTTSGRRNEQFF.

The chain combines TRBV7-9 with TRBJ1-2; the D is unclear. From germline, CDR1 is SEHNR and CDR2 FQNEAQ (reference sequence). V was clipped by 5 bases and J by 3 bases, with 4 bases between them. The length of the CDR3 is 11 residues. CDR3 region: CASSRDYGYTF. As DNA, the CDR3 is TGTGCCAGCAGCCGAGACTATGGCTACACCTTC.

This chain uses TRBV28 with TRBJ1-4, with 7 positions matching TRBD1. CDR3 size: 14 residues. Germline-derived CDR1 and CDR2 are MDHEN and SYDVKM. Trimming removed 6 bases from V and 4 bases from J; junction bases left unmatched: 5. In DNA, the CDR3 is TGTGCCAGCAGGACAACAGGGGATAATGAAAAACTGTTTTTT. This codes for CASRTTGDNEKLFF. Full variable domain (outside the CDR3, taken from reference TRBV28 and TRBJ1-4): DVKVTQSSRYLVKRTGEKVFLECVQDMDHENMFWYRQDPGLGLRLIYFSYDVKMKEKGDIPEGYSVSREKKERFSLILESASTNQTSMYLCASRTTGDNEKLFFGSGTQLSVL.

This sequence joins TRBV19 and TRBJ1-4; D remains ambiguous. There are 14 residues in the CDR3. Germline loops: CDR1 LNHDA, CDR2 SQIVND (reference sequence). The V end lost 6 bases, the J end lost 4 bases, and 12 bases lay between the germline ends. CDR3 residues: CASSPGLRNEKLFF. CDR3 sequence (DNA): TGTGCCAGTAGCCCGGGGTTACGTAATGAAAAACTGTTTTTT.

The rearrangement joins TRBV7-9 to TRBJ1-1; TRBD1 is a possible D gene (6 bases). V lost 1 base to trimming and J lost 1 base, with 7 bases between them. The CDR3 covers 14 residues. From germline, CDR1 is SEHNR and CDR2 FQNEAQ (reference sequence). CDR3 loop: CASSLGTANTEAFF. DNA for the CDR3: TGTGCCAGCAGCTTAGGGACAGCGAACACTGAAGCTTTCTTT.

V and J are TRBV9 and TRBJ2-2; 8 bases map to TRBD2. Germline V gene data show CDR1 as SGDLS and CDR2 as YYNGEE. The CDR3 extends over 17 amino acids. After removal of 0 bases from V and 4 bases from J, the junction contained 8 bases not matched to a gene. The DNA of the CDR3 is TGTGCCAGCAGCGTAGACGGGGGGGCCTCGGGCACCGGGGAGCTGTTTTTT. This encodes CASSVDGGASGTGELFF.

The CDR3 nucleotides are TGTGCCAGTAGTTGGTCAGCACAGCTGAACACTGAAGCTTTCTTT. Amino acids: CASSWSAQLNTEAFF. V and J are TRBV19 and TRBJ1-1, with D hard to call. The V gene's germline CDR1 is LNHDA and CDR2 SQIVND (reference sequence). The CDR3 loop spans 15 amino acids. V was clipped by 5 bases and J by 0 bases, with 13 bases between them.

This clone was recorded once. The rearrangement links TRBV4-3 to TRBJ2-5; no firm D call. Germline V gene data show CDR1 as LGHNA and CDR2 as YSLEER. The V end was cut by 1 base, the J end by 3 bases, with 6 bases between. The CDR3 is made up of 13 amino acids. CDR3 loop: CASSQVGEETQYF. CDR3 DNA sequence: TGCGCCAGCAGCCAAGTGGGCGAAGAGACCCAGTACTTC.

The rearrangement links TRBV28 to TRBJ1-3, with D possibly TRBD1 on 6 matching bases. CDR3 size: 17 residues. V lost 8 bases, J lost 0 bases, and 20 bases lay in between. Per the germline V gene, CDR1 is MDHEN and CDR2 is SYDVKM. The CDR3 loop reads CASLERGHIYSGNTIYF. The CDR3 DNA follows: TGTGCCAGCTTAGAAAGGGGACACATCTACTCTGGAAACACCATATATTTT.

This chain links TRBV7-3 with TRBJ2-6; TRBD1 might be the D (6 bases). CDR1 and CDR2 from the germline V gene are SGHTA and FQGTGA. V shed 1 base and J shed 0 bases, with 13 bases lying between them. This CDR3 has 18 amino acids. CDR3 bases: TGTGCCAGCAGCTTAAAGGGGGAGAGTACCTCTGGGGCCAACGTCCTGACTTTC. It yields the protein CASSLKGESTSGANVLTF.

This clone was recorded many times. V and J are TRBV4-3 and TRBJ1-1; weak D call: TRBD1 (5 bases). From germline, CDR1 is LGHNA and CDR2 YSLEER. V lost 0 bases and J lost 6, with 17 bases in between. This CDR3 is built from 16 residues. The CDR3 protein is CASSQDLVGWGAEAFF. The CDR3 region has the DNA TGCGCCAGCAGCCAAGATCTAGTAGGATGGGGGGCTGAAGCTTTCTTT.

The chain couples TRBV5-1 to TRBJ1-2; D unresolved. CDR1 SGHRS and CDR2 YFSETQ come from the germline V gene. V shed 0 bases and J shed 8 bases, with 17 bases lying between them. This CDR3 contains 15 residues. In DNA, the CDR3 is TGCGCCAGCAGCTTGGATCACCGGGGTCCGGGCGGCTACACCTTC. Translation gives CASSLDHRGPGGYTF. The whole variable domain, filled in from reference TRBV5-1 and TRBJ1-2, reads KAGVTQTPRYLIKTRGQQVTLSCSPISGHRSVSWYQQTPGQGLQFLFEYFSETQRNKGNFPGRFSGRQFSNSRSEMNVSTLELGDSALYLCASSLDHRGPGGYTFGSGTRLTVV.

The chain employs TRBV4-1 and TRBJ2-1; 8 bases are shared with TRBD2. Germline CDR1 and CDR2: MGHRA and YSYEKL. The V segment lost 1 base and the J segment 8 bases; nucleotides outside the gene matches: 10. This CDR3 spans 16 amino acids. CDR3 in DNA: TGCGCCAGCAGCCAAGTAAAACTAGCGGCCCGAGATGAGCAGTTCTTC. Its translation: CASSQVKLAARDEQFF.

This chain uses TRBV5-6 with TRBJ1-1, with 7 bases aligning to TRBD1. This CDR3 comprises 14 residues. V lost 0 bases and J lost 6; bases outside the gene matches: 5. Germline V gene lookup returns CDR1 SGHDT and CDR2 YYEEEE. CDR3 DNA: TGTGCCAGCAGCTTGGTAGATACAGGGGCTGAAGCTTTCTTT. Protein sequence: CASSLVDTGAEAFF.

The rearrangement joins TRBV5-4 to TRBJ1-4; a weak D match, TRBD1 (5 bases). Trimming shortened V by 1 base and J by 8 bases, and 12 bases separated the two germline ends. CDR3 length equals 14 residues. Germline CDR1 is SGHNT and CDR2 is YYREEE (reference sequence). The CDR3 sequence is CASSLQGLGEKLFF. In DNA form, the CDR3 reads TGTGCCAGCAGCTTGCAGGGCTTAGGGGAAAAACTGTTTTTT.

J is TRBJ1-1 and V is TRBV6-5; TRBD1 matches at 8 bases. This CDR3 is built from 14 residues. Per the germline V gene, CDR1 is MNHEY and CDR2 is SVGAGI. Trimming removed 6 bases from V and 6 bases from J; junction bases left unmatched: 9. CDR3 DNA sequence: TGTGCCAGCAGAGTACAGGGGGACACATCTGAAGCTTTCTTT. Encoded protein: CASRVQGDTSEAFF.

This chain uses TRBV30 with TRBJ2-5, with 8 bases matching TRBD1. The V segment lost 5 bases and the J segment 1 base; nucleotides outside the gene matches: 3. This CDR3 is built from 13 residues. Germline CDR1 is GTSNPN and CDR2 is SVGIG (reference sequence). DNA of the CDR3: TGTGCCTGGGACAGGGGCCCCCAAGAGACCCAGTACTTC. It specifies CAWDRGPQETQYF.

CDR3 region: CASASGGELFF. The CDR3 bases are TGTGCCAGCGCGTCGGGCGGGGAGCTGTTTTTT. This rearrangement joins TRBV10-3 to TRBJ2-2; unclear D gene. The CDR3 consists of 11 residues. Trimming stripped 10 bases from V and 7 bases from J, with 10 bases between. Germline lookup yields CDR1 ENHRY and CDR2 SYGVKD.

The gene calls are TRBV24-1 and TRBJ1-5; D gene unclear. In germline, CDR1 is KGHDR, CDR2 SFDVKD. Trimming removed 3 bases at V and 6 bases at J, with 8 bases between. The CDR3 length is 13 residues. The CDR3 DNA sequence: TGTGCCACCAGTGATCGGGATACTCAGCCCCAGCATTTT. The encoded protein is CATSDRDTQPQHF.

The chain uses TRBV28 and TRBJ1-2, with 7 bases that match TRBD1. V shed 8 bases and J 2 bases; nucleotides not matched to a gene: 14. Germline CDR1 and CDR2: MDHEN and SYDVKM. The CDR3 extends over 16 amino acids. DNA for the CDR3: TGTGCCAGCGGCCCGGCGGGCAGGGGGAGAAACTATGGCTACACCTTC. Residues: CASGPAGRGRNYGYTF.

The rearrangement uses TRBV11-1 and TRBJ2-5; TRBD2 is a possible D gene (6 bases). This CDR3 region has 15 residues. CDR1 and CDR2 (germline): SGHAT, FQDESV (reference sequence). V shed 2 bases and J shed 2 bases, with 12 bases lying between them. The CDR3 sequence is CASSLRIAGQETQYF. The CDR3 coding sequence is TGTGCCAGCAGCTTACGAATTGCGGGACAAGAGACCCAGTACTTC.

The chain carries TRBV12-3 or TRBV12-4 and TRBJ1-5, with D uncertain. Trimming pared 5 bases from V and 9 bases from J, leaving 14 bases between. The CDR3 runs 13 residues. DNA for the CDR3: TGTGCCAGCAGTCTGACTCTTCCGTTGCCCCAGCATTTT. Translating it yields CASSLTLPLPQHF.

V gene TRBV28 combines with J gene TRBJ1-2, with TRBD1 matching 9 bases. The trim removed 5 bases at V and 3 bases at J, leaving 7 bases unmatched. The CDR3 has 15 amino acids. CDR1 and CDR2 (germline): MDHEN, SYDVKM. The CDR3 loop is CASSPQTGGDYGYTF. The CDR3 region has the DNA TGTGCCAGCAGTCCCCAGACAGGGGGGGACTATGGCTACACCTTC.

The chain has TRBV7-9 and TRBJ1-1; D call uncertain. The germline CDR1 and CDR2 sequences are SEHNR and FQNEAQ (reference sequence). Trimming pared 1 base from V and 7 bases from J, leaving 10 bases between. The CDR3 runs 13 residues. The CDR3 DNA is TGTGCCAGCAGCTTAGTTGGAGGAGGTGAAGCTTTCTTT. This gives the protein CASSLVGGGEAFF.

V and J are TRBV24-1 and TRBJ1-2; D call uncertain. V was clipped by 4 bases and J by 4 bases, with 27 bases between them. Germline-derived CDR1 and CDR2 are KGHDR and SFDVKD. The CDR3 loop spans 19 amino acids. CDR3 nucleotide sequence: TGTGCCACCAGTGACTCCGGGGTAGGGAGCGGTCTGTTACTCTATGGCTACACCTTC. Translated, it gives CATSDSGVGSGLLLYGYTF.